The source of this T cell receptor beta chain is a study of early T cells in non-severe SARS-CoV-2 infection. At the level of the study: It was bulk RNA from unsorted whole blood that was sequenced, and the chains were unpaired. Overall study findings and caveats: Private and CD4 specificities were missed by VDJdb matching, which favored anti-spike CD8 responses.

A few counts support this clonotype. Its antigen remains unknown. Researchers attached unique molecular identifiers to individual cDNA molecules. TCRdb reanalysed the 5' RACE reads using MiXCR and keeps one entry per CDR3 protein. The table includes roughly 50,000 distinct CDR3 sequences, around 8% detected once. The CDR3 spans 16 residues. Trimming stripped 3 bases from V and 0 bases from J, with 11 bases between. Germline V gives CDR1 MNHEY, CDR2 SMNVEV (reference sequence). Specimen: whole blood. This TCR was recovered from an adult who was a healthcare worker with PCR-confirmed SARS-CoV-2 infection or an uninfected control (not recorded which). V gene TRBV27 combines with J gene TRBJ2-2; a weak D match, TRBD2 (6 bases). The CDR3 reads CASSLRTTSNTGELFF. CDR3 DNA sequence: TGTGCCAGCAGTTTGAGGACTACCTCGAACACCGGGGAGCTGTTTTTT.